One sample yielded the 13 T cell receptor beta chains listed below, sequenced in a study of cytomegalovirus exposure and HLA in healthy donors. PCR was performed using 60 Vbeta and 13 Jbeta primers. The protocol was immunoSEQ multiplex PCR, while the TCRdb copy is restricted to in-frame clones and leaves out a portion. The sample lists over 100,000 clones; just under 70% were seen once. Sequenced material: PBMCs. The receptors come from a man aged 30 to 45 in good health and CMV-seropositive.

The chain combines TRBV29-1 with TRBJ1-3; D is possibly TRBD1 (6 bases). Germline V lookup: CDR1 SQVTM, CDR2 ANQGSEA. The CDR3 consists of 14 residues. Trimming shortened V by 3 bases and J by 4 bases, and 13 bases separated the two germline ends. This CDR3 is CSVDQGLGGNTIYF. The CDR3, as DNA: TGCAGCGTTGATCAGGGGTTGGGGGGAAACACCATATATTTT.

The J gene is TRBJ2-7, the V gene TRBV29-1; TRBD1 agrees at 9 bases. The CDR3 runs 14 residues. J gave up 4 bases and V 4 bases, and 8 bases lay outside the gene matches. Germline CDR1 SQVTM, CDR2 ANQGSEA. The CDR3 DNA reads as TGCAGCGTTGCCGCCGGGACAGGGAGTTACGAGCAGTACTTC. This sequence encodes CSVAAGTGSYEQYF.

This clone was picked up a small number of times. The chain employs TRBV6-1 and TRBJ1-2, with a tentative D call TRBD1 (5 bases). Germline lookup yields CDR1 MNHNS and CDR2 SASEGT. This CDR3 has 15 amino acids. Trimming cost V 2 bases and J 6 bases, with 16 bases left between them. The CDR3 reads CASSEPRRSTDGYTF. The CDR3 nucleotides are TGTGCCAGCAGTGAACCCCGAAGGTCGACAGATGGCTACACCTTC.

This clone was counted once. This chain connects TRBV28 to TRBJ1-6; 10 positions agree with TRBD1. V lost 5 bases to trimming and J lost 10 bases; unmatched junction nucleotides: 14. The CDR3 is 17 residues long. Germline-derived CDR1 and CDR2 are MDHEN and SYDVKM. The CDR3 coding sequence is TGTGCCAGCAGTACTTCACGGACAGGGGGGGACGAATCACCCCTCCACTTT. It specifies CASSTSRTGGDESPLHF.

The CDR3 bases are TGCAGCGTTGTACCCGGGGACAGGGGGAACTATGGCTACACCTTC. Protein sequence: CSVVPGDRGNYGYTF. The V and J genes are TRBV29-1 and TRBJ1-2; 11 bases are shared with TRBD1. Germline V gives CDR1 SQVTM, CDR2 ANQGSEA. There are 15 residues in the CDR3. The V and J ends lost 4 bases and 2 bases, in that order; junction bases with no gene match: 6.

The chain uses TRBV2 and TRBJ1-2; 8 nucleotides agree with TRBD1. CDR3 length: 15 amino acids. V dropped 6 bases and J dropped 4; count of bases not matched to a gene: 10. Germline CDR1 SNHLY, CDR2 FYNNEI. The chain's CDR3 is CASSGQGRRLYGYTF. DNA for the CDR3: TGTGCCAGCAGCGGACAGGGACGGAGACTCTATGGCTACACCTTC.

The chain has TRBV30 and TRBJ1-5; a possible D gene is TRBD1 (6 bases). Deletions cut 2 bases from V and 7 bases from J, with 12 bases between. The germline gives CDR1 GTSNPN, CDR2 SVGIG (reference sequence). CDR3 size: 13 residues. The CDR3 sequence is CAWSPGDHQPQHF. Here the CDR3 DNA reads TGTGCCTGGAGTCCAGGGGACCACCAGCCCCAGCATTTT.

This chain uses TRBV7-8 with TRBJ1-5; TRBD1 matches at 8 bases. The CDR3 spans 14 residues. Per germline, CDR1 SGHVS and CDR2 FQNEAQ. Trimming at V came to 4 bases and at J to 9 bases, leaving 8 bases not matched to a gene. The CDR3: CASSSDRVVRPQHF. DNA of the CDR3: TGTGCCAGCAGCTCGGACAGGGTAGTTCGGCCCCAGCATTTT.

The CDR3 here is CASSLVAPSSYNEQFF. CDR3 coding DNA: TGTGCCAGCAGTTTAGTAGCGCCAAGCTCCTACAATGAGCAGTTCTTC. V gene TRBV28 combines with J gene TRBJ2-1; a weak D match, TRBD2 (5 bases). V dropped 2 bases and J dropped 0 bases, with 11 bases sitting between them. The CDR3 extends over 16 amino acids. The germline CDR1 and CDR2 sequences are MDHEN and SYDVKM.

This chain connects TRBV9 to TRBJ2-5; D remains unclear. The CDR3 length is 15 residues. Germline CDR1 and CDR2: SGDLS and YYNGEE. V was shortened by 4 bases and J by 2 bases, with 15 bases between the two germline ends. The chain's CDR3 is CASSSAGRLQETQYF. Written as DNA, the CDR3 is TGTGCCAGCAGCTCGGCAGGCCGCCTGCAAGAGACCCAGTACTTC. Filled out from reference TRBV9 and TRBJ2-5, the complete variable domain reads DSGVTQTPKHLITATGQRVTLRCSPRSGDLSVYWYQQSLDQGLQFLIQYYNGEERAKGNILERFSAQQFPDLHSELNLSSLELGDSALYFCASSSAGRLQETQYFGPGTRLLVL.

This chain joins TRBV27 and TRBJ2-2, with a tentative D call TRBD1 (5 bases). The CDR3 has 15 amino acids. CDR1 and CDR2 from the germline V gene are MNHEY and SMNVEV (reference sequence). Trimming removed 3 bases at V and 2 bases at J, with 10 bases between. As DNA, the CDR3 is TGTGCCAGCAGTTTGGGCAGGGTAAACACCGGGGAGCTGTTTTTT. Translation gives CASSLGRVNTGELFF.

The chain employs TRBV6-1 and TRBJ1-1, with 12 bases matching TRBD1. V lost 8 bases to trimming and J lost 7 bases; unmatched junction nucleotides: 8. Germline V gene data show CDR1 as MNHNS and CDR2 as SASEGT. This CDR3 is 14 amino acids long. CDR3: CASRDRGPGGEAFF. The CDR3 DNA reads TGTGCCAGCCGGGACAGGGGGCCAGGGGGTGAAGCTTTCTTT.

The rearrangement joins TRBV19 to TRBJ2-3, with a weak D call TRBD2 (6 bases). Trimming took 4 bases from V and 1 from J, leaving 12 bases between them. Germline V CDR1 and CDR2: LNHDA, SQIVND (reference sequence). This CDR3 has 15 amino acids. In nucleotides, the CDR3 is TGTGCCAGTAGTACTTATAGCGGAGGCACAGATACGCAGTATTTT. Protein sequence: CASSTYSGGTDTQYF. The full variable domain, completed using reference TRBV19 and TRBJ2-3, is DGGITQSPKYLFRKEGQNVTLSCEQNLNHDAMYWYRQDPGQGLRLIYYSQIVNDFQKGDIAEGYSVSREKKESFPLTVTSAQKNPTAFYLCASSTYSGGTDTQYFGPGTRLTVL.